The clone carrying this TCR beta chain was counted between two and nine times. Assay used: immunoSEQ multiplex PCR; TCRdb lists only in-frame clones, some missing. Here the sample spans 650,000 to 800,000 clones, about nine tenths being singletons. The data originate from a study of blood T cell repertoires in COVID-19. This receptor was obtained from a woman in her late teens or twenties with acute or convalescent COVID-19. Sequenced: peripheral blood.

The CDR3 sequence: CASSLRVPNTEAFF. The CDR3 DNA sequence: TGTGCCAGCAGCCTACGGGTGCCGAACACTGAAGCTTTCTTT. The gene calls are TRBV14 and TRBJ1-1; D call uncertain. CDR1 is SGHDN and CDR2 is FVKESK in the germline V gene. This CDR3 contains 14 residues. V was pared by 4 bases and J by 1 base, with 10 bases between.